This T cell receptor beta chain derives from a study of cytomegalovirus exposure and HLA in healthy donors. The CDR3 extends over 15 amino acids. The V and J ends lost 10 bases and 3 bases, in that order; junction bases with no gene match: 7. CDR1 is WSHSY, CDR2 SAAADI, per germline. PCR employed 60 Vbeta and 13 Jbeta primers. The table came from immunoSEQ multiplex PCR; TCRdb's copy has only in-frame clones and leaves some out. The sample holds a few hundred thousand clones, about 85% seen once. Study observations and caveats: In a later analysis, TCR beta V- and J-gene trimming was associated with a missense DCLRE1C variant.

This clone has more than one count but fewer than ten. What it binds is unknown. The J gene is TRBJ2-5, the V gene TRBV10-2; 14 bases map to TRBD2. The source is a woman aged 45-59 years in good health and CMV-seropositive. Sequencing was performed on PBMCs. The CDR3: CATSKGLAGEETQYF. In DNA, the CDR3 is TGCGCCACCTCTAAGGGACTAGCGGGGGAAGAGACCCAGTACTTC.